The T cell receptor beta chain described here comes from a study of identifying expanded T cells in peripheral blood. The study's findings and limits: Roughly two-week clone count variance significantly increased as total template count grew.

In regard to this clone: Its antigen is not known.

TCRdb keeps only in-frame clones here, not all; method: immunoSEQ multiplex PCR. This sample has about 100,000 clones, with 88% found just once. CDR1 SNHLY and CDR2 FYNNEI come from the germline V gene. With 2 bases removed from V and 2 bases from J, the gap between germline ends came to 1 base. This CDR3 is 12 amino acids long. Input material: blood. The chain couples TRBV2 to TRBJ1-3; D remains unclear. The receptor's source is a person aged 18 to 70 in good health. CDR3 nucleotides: TGTGCCAGCAGTGAAACTGGAAACACCATATATTTT. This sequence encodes CASSETGNTIYF.